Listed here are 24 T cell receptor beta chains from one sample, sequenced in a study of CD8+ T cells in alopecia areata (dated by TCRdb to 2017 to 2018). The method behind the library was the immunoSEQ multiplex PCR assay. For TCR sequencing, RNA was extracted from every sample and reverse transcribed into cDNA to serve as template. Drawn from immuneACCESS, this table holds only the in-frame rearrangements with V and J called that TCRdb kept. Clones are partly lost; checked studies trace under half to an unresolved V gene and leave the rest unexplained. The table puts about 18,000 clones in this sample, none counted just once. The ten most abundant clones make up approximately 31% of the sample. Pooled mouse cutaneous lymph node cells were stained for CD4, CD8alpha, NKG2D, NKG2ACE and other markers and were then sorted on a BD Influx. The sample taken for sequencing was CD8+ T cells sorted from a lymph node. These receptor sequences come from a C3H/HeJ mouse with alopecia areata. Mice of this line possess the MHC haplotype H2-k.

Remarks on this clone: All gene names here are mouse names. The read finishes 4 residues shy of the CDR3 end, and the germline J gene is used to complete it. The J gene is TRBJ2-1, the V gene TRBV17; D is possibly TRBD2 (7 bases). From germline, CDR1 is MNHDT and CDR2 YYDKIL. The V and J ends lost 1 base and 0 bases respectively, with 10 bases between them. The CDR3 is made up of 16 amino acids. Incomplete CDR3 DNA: TGTGCTAGCAGTAGAGCCGGGGGGCGTAACTATGCT. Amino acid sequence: CASSRAGGRNYA. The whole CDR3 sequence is CASSRAGGRNYAEQFF.

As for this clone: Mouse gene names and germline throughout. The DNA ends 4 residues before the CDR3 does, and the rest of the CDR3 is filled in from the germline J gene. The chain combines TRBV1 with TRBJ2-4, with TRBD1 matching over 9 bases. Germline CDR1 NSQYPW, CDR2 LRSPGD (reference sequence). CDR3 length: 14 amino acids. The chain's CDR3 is CTCSARTGVNTLYF. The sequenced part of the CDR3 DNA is TGCACCTGCAGTGCCAGGACAGGGGTAAAC.

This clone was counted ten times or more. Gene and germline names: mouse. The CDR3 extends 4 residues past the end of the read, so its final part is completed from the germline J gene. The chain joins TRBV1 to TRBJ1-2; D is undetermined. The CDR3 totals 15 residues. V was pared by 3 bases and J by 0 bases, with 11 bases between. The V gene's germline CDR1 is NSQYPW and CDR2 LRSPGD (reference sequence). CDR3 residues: CTCSARQTANSDYTF. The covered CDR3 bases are TGCACCTGCAGTGCTAGGCAAACAGCAAACTCC.

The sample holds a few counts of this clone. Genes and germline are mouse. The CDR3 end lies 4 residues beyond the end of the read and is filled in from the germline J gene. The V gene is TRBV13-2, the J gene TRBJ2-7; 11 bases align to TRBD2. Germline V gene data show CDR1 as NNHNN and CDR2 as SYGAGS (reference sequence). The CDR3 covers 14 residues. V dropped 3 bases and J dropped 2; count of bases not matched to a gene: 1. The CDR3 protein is CASGGLGGAYEQYF. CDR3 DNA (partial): TGTGCCAGCGGTGGACTGGGGGGGGCCTAT.

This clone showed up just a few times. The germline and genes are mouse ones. CDR3 in amino acids: CASSIGTQNTEVFF. CDR3 DNA, as far as it was read: TGTGCCAGCAGTATAGGGACACAGAACACA. The V and J genes are TRBV19 and TRBJ1-1; maybe TRBD1 (5 bases). The read ends 4 residues shy of where the CDR3 ends; the end is completed using the germline J gene. Trimming removed 0 bases from V and 0 bases from J, with 6 bases in between. Germline V CDR1 and CDR2: FNHDT, SITEND (reference sequence). The CDR3 totals 14 residues.

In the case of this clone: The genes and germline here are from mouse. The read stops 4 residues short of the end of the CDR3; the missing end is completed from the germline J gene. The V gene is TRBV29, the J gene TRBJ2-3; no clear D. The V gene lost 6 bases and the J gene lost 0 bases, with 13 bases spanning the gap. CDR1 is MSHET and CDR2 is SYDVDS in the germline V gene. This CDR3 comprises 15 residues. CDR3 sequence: CASSPLTSSAETLYF. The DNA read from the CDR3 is TGTGCTAGCAGCCCGCTGACATCTAGTGCAGAA.

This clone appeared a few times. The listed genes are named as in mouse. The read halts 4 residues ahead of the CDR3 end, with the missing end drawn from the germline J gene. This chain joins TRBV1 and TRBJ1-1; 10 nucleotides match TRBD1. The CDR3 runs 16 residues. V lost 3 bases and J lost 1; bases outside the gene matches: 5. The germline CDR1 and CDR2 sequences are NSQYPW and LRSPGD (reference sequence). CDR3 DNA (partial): TGCACCTGCAGTGCCTCGACAGGGGGCGGAAACACA. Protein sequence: CTCSASTGGGNT. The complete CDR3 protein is CTCSASTGGGNTEVFF.

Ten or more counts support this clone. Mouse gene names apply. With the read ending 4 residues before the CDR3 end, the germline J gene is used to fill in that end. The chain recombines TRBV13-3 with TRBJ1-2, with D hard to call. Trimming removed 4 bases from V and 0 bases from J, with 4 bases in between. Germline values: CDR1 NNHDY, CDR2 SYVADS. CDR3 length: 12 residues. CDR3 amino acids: CASSLTNSDYTF. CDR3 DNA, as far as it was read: TGTGCCAGCAGTCTGACAAACTCC.

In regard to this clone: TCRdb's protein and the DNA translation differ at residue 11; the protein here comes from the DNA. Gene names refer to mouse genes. CDR3 region: CASSIEGVGNTLYF. The covered CDR3 bases are TGTGCCAGCAGTATAGAAGGGGTGGGAAATACG. The rearrangement links TRBV19 to TRBJ1-3; D perhaps matches TRBD1 (5 bases). The read ends 3 residues shy of where the CDR3 ends; the end is completed using the germline J gene. The CDR3 is 14 amino acids. Trimming removed 0 bases from V and 4 bases from J, with 8 bases in between. The germline V gene encodes CDR1 FNHDT and CDR2 SITEND (reference sequence).

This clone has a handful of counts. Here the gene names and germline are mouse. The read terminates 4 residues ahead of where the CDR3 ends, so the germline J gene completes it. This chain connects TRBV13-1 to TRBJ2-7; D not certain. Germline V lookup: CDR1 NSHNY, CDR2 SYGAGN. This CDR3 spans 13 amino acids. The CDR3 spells CASSDEQKYEQYF. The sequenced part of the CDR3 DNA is TGTGCCAGCAGTGATGAACAGAAATAT.

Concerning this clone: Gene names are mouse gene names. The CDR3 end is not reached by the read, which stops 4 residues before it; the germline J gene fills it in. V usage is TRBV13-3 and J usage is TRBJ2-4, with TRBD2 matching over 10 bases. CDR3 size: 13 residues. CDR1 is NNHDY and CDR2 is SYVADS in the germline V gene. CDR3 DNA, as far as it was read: TGTGCCAGCAAACTGGGGGGGGAAAAC. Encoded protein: CASKLGGEN. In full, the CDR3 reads CASKLGGENTLYF.

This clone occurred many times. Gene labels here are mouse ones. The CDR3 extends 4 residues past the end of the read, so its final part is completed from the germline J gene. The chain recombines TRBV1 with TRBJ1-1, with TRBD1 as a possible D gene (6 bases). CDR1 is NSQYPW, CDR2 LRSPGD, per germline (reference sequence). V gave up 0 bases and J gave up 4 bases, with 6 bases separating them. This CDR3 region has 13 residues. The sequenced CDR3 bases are TGCACCTGCAGTGCAGACAGGGGCACA. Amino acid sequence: CTCSADRGT. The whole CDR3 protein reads CTCSADRGTEVFF.

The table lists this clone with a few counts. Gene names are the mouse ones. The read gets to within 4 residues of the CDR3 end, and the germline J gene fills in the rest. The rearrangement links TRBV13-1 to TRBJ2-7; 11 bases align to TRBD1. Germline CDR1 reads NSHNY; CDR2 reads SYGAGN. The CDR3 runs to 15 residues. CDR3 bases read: TGTGCCAGCAGTGATGCTAGGGACAGGGGGGAT. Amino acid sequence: CASSDARDRGD. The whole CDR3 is CASSDARDRGDEQYF.

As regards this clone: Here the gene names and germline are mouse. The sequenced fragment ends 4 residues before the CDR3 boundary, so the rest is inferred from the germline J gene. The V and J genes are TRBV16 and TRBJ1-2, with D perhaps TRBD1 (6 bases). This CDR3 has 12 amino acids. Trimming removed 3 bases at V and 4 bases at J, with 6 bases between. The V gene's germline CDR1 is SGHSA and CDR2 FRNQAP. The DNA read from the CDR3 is TGTGCAAGCAGCTTCAGGGGCTCC. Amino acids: CASSFRGS. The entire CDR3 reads CASSFRGSDYTF.

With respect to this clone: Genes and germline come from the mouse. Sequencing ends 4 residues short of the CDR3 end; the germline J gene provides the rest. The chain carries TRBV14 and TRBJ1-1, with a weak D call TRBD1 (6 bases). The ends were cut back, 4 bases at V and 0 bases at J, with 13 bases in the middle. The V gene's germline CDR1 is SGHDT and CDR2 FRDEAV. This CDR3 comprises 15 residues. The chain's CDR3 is CASSPPGHANTEVFF. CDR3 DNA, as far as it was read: TGTGCCAGCAGTCCTCCGGGACATGCAAACACA.

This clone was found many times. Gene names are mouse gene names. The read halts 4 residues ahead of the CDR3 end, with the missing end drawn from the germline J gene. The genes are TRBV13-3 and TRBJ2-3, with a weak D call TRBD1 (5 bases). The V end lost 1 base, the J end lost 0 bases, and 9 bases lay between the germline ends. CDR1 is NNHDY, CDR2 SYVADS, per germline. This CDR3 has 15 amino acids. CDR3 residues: CASSDRTTSAETLYF. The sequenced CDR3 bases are TGTGCCAGCAGTGATCGGACAACTAGTGCAGAA.

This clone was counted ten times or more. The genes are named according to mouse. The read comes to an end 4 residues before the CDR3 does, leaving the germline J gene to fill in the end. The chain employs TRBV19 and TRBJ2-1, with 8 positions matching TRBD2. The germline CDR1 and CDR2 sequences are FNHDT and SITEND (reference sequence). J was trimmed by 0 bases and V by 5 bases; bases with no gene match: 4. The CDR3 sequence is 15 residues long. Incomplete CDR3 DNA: TGTGCCAGCAGCCCTGGGGGGCCTAACTATGCT. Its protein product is CASSPGGPNYA. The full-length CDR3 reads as CASSPGGPNYAEQFF.

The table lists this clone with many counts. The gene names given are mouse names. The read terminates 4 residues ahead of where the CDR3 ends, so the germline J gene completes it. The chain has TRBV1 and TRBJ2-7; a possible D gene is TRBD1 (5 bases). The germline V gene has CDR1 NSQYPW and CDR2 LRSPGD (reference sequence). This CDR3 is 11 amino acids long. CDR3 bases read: TGCACCTGCAGTGGGACATAT. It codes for CTCSGTY. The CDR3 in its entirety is CTCSGTYEQYF.

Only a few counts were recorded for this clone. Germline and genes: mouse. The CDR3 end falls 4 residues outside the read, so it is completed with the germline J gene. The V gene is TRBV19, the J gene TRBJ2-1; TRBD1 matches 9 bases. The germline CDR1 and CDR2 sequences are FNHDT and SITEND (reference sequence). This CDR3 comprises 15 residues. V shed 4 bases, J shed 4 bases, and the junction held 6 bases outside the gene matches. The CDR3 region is CASSAHRGRYAEQFF. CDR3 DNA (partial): TGTGCCAGCAGTGCCCACAGGGGGCGGTATGCT. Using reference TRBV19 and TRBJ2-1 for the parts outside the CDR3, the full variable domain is GGIITQTPKFLIGQEGQKLTLKCQQNFNHDTMYWYRQDSGKGLRLIYYSITENDLQKGDLSEGYDASREKKSSFSLTVTSAQKNEMAVFLCASSAHRGRYAEQFFGPGTRLTVL.

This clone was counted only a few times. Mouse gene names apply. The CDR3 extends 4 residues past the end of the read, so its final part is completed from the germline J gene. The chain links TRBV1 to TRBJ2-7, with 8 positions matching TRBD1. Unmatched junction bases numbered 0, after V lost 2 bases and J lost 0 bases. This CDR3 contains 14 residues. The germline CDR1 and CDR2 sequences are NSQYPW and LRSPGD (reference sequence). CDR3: CTCSAQGASYEQYF. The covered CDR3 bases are TGCACCTGCAGTGCACAGGGGGCCTCCTAT.

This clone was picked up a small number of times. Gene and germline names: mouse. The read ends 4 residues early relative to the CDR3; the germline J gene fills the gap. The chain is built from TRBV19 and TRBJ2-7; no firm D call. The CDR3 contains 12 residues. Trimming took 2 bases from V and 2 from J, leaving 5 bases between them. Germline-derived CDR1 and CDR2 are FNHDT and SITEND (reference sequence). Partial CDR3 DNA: TGTGCCAGCAGTATGACTCCCTAT. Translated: CASSMTPY. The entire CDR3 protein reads CASSMTPYEQYF.

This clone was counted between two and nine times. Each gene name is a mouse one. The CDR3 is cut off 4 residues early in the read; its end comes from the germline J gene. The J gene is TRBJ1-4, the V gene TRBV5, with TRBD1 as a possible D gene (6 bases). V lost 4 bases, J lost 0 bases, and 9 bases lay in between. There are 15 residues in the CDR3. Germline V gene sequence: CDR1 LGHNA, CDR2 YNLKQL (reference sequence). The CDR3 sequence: CASSRTEISNERLFF. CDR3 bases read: TGTGCCAGCAGCCGGACAGAAATTTCCAACGAA.

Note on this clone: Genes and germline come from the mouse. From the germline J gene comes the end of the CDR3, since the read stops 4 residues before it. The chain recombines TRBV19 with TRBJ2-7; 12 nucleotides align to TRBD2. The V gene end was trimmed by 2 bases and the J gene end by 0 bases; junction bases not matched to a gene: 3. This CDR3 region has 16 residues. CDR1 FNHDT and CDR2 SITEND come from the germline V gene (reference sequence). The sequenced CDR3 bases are TGTGCCAGCAGTATCTCGGACTGGGGGGGCTCCTAT. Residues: CASSISDWGGSY. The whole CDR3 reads CASSISDWGGSYEQYF.

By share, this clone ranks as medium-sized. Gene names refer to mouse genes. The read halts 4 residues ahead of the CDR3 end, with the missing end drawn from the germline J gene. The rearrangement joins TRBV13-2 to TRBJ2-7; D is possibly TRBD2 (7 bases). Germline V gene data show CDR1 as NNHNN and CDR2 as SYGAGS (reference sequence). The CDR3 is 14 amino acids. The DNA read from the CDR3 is TGTGCCAGCGGTGATGAGTGGGGGGCGTAT. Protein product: CASGDEWGAY. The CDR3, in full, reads CASGDEWGAYEQYF.